These 11 T cell receptor beta chains originate from one sample sequenced in a study of blood T cell repertoires in COVID-19. Some clones are missing from TCRdb's copy, which holds only in-frame ones; the method was immunoSEQ multiplex PCR. The sample lists fewer than 700,000 clones, 85% to 90% occurring once. Sequencing input: peripheral blood. These receptors were collected from a woman aged 45-65 years with COVID-19, enrolled during active disease.

The CDR3 protein is CASSQGAGLSLREQYF. In DNA, the CDR3 is TGTGCCAGCAGCCAAGGGGCAGGGTTAAGTTTGCGGGAGCAGTACTTC. The chain uses TRBV4-2 and TRBJ2-7; possible D gene TRBD1, 5 bases. The CDR3 extends over 16 amino acids. The V end lost 1 base, the J end lost 7 bases, and 20 bases lay between the germline ends. Germline V gene sequence: CDR1 LGHNA, CDR2 YNFKEQ.

This chain uses TRBV5-1 with TRBJ1-2; the match to TRBD1 covers 7 bases. Looked up from germline, CDR1 is SGHRS and CDR2 is YFSETQ. V lost 7 bases to trimming and J lost 5 bases; unmatched junction nucleotides: 17. The CDR3 consists of 16 residues. The CDR3 nucleotides are TGCGCCAGCGGAGGGGGCCGGGACAGAGAAGATTATGGCTACACCTTC. Translating it yields CASGGGRDREDYGYTF.

V and J are TRBV28 and TRBJ1-2; no clear D gene. The ends were cut back, 3 bases at V and 4 bases at J, with 9 bases in the middle. From germline, CDR1 is MDHEN and CDR2 SYDVKM. The CDR3 spans 13 residues. CDR3 sequence reads: CASSLGSRYGYTF. DNA for the CDR3: TGTGCCAGCAGTTTGGGCTCCCGCTATGGCTACACCTTC.

V is TRBV2 and J is TRBJ1-1, with 7 positions matching TRBD1. V trimming: 3 bases; J trimming: 6 bases; junction bases outside the gene matches: 7. Germline V lookup: CDR1 SNHLY, CDR2 FYNNEI. The CDR3 extends over 14 amino acids. Here the CDR3 reads CASSDPTGSAEAFF. In DNA, the CDR3 is TGTGCCAGCAGTGATCCGACAGGGAGTGCTGAAGCTTTCTTT.

The chain joins TRBV10-3 to TRBJ1-3; possible D gene TRBD1, 6 bases. The ends were cut back, 11 bases at V and 5 bases at J, with 22 bases in the middle. CDR1 is ENHRY and CDR2 is SYGVKD in the germline V gene. The length of the CDR3 is 15 residues. CDR3 sequence: CAVGRDTRTRNTIYF. In nucleotides, the CDR3 is TGTGCCGTCGGCCGGGACACCAGAACTAGAAACACCATATATTTT.

The rearrangement uses TRBV12-3 or TRBV12-4 and TRBJ2-2, with D possibly matching TRBD1 (6 bases). The ends were cut back, 10 bases at V and 5 bases at J, with 11 bases in the middle. This CDR3 contains 12 residues. The CDR3 sequence: CATIQGTGELFF. The CDR3 DNA follows: TGTGCCACCATACAGGGAACCGGGGAGCTGTTTTTT.

V is TRBV27 and J is TRBJ2-2, with 9 nucleotides matching TRBD2. There are 17 residues in the CDR3. Germline V gene sequence: CDR1 MNHEY, CDR2 SMNVEV (reference sequence). The junction had 8 bases not matched to a gene; V was cut back by 6 bases and J by 0 bases. The CDR3 reads CASRGAGGDSNTGELFF. CDR3 DNA: TGTGCCAGCAGGGGAGCGGGGGGCGACTCGAACACCGGGGAGCTGTTTTTT.

The V gene is TRBV2, the J gene TRBJ2-1; D is uncertain. Trimming took 6 bases from V and 8 from J, leaving 14 bases between them. Germline V lookup: CDR1 SNHLY, CDR2 FYNNEI. The CDR3 spans 13 residues. Here the CDR3 reads CASRLRMGDEQFF. The CDR3 DNA follows: TGTGCCAGCAGACTTAGGATGGGCGATGAGCAGTTCTTC.

This rearrangement joins TRBV28 to TRBJ2-7, with D unresolved. Deletions cut 3 bases from V and 6 bases from J, with 18 bases between. CDR3 length: 15 residues. Per germline, CDR1 MDHEN and CDR2 SYDVKM. CDR3 protein: CASSFLISRVGEQYF. The CDR3 nucleotides read TGTGCCAGCAGTTTCCTTATATCGCGAGTTGGCGAGCAGTACTTC. Full variable domain (remainder filled in from reference TRBV28 and TRBJ2-7): DVKVTQSSRYLVKRTGEKVFLECVQDMDHENMFWYRQDPGLGLRLIYFSYDVKMKEKGDIPEGYSVSREKKERFSLILESASTNQTSMYLCASSFLISRVGEQYFGPGTRLTVT.

The rearrangement joins TRBV6-5 to TRBJ2-1; 7 bases agree with TRBD2. Trimming at V came to 5 bases and at J to 0 bases, leaving 4 bases not matched to a gene. This CDR3 is 15 amino acids long. Germline CDR1 is MNHEY and CDR2 is SVGAGI. The CDR3 region has the DNA TGTGCCAGCAGTCCTTGGGACTACTCCTACAATGAGCAGTTCTTC. Translation: CASSPWDYSYNEQFF.

This clone has just one count. The chain recombines TRBV19 with TRBJ2-7; 9 nucleotides align to TRBD1. Germline V gene data show CDR1 as LNHDA and CDR2 as SQIVND (reference sequence). Trimming at V came to 5 bases and at J to 5 bases, leaving 7 bases not matched to a gene. The CDR3 totals 14 residues. For the CDR3, the DNA is TGTGCCAGTAGTGTGGACAGGGGAATCCACGAGCAGTACTTC. Translation: CASSVDRGIHEQYF.